Listed here are 27 T cell receptor beta chains from one sample, sequenced in a study of blood T cell repertoires in COVID-19. TCRdb's copy holds only in-frame clones and misses some; the assay was immunoSEQ multiplex PCR. The data contain approximately 180,000 clones, roughly 90% of them singletons. The sequenced sample consisted of peripheral blood. These receptors were obtained from a woman between 45 and 65 years old with acute or convalescent COVID-19.

V usage is TRBV4-3 and J usage is TRBJ1-1; 8 nucleotides agree with TRBD1. The CDR3 sequence is 13 residues long. Unmatched junction bases numbered 7, after V lost 0 bases and J lost 13 bases. Germline CDR1 LGHNA, CDR2 YSLEER. CDR3 coding DNA: TGCGCCAGCAGCCAAGATCTGAACAGGGGGAATTTCTTT. Translating gives CASSQDLNRGNFF.

This chain links TRBV5-1 with TRBJ2-1; 7 positions match TRBD1. Germline CDR1 is SGHRS and CDR2 is YFSETQ. The CDR3 consists of 17 residues. J gave up 1 base and V 0 bases, and 7 bases lay outside the gene matches. Written as DNA, the CDR3 is TGCGCCAGCAGCTTGGGAATGAGGGGGCCTTCCTACAATGAGCAGTTCTTC. Its translation: CASSLGMRGPSYNEQFF. Full variable domain (rest looked up from reference TRBV5-1 and TRBJ2-1): KAGVTQTPRYLIKTRGQQVTLSCSPISGHRSVSWYQQTPGQGLQFLFEYFSETQRNKGNFPGRFSGRQFSNSRSEMNVSTLELGDSALYLCASSLGMRGPSYNEQFFGPGTRLTVL.

This clone appeared many times. The chain links TRBV2 to TRBJ2-1, with TRBD2 matching 14 bases. Germline CDR1 SNHLY, CDR2 FYNNEI. Trimming cost V 2 bases and J 4 bases; bases outside gene matches: 7. This CDR3 comprises 18 residues. The DNA for the CDR3 is TGTGCCAGCAGTGAACGACTAGCGGGGGGGACGGGGTACAATGAGCAGTTCTTC. Protein sequence: CASSERLAGGTGYNEQFF.

The chain links TRBV5-4 to TRBJ2-7; the D gene is possibly TRBD2 (6 bases). This CDR3 spans 12 amino acids. Trimming shortened V by 2 bases and J by 6 bases, and 9 bases separated the two germline ends. Germline V lookup: CDR1 SGHNT, CDR2 YYREEE (reference sequence). The CDR3 DNA follows: TGTGCCAGCAGCTTTCAGGAGGGCGAGCAGTACTTC. Its protein product is CASSFQEGEQYF.

This clone was picked up one time. The genes are TRBV20-1 and TRBJ1-1; the D is unclear. CDR3 length equals 11 residues. Per germline, CDR1 DFQATT and CDR2 SNEGSKA (reference sequence). The CDR3 reads CSVGGETEAFF. CDR3 in DNA: TGCAGCGTCGGTGGGGAGACTGAAGCTTTCTTT.

The CDR3 protein is CTSSQDPIAGGRQETQYF. The CDR3, as DNA: TGCACCAGCAGCCAAGATCCTATAGCGGGGGGCAGACAAGAGACCCAGTACTTC. V is TRBV1 and J is TRBJ2-5; no DNA check was done on the table's D call, TRBD2. TRBV1 is a recognized pseudogene. The CDR3 spans 18 residues.

V is TRBV7-8 and J is TRBJ1-1, with no clear D. The CDR3 consists of 14 residues. V was pared by 1 base and J by 5 bases, with 11 bases between. From germline, CDR1 is SGHVS and CDR2 FQNEAQ. For the CDR3, the DNA is TGTGCCAGCAGCTTAGAAACCCGGGGAACTGAAGCTTTCTTT. Protein: CASSLETRGTEAFF.

The chain has TRBV19 and TRBJ2-2; D remains ambiguous. Trimming took 3 bases from V and 7 from J, leaving 15 bases between them. CDR3 length: 15 residues. Germline CDR1 LNHDA, CDR2 SQIVND (reference sequence). The CDR3 nucleotides are TGTGCCAGTAGTATCGGAAACAGCCTCGGCGGGGAGCTGTTTTTT. Translation gives CASSIGNSLGGELFF.

The CDR3 spells CASSLQTSRNEQFF. The CDR3 DNA reads as TGTGCCAGCAGCCTACAGACTAGCCGGAATGAGCAGTTCTTC. The genes are TRBV6-5 and TRBJ2-1, with 7 bases that match TRBD2. J lost 7 bases, V lost 6 bases, and 9 bases had no gene match. This CDR3 has 14 residues. Germline-derived CDR1 and CDR2 are MNHEY and SVGAGI.

This CDR3 is CASSPRSSWAGSNEKLFF. Written as DNA, the CDR3 is TGTGCCAGCTCACCACGTTCTTCCTGGGCAGGTAGTAATGAAAAACTGTTTTTT. This chain connects TRBV18 to TRBJ1-4, with D unclear. V gave up 1 base and J gave up 4 bases, with 19 bases separating them. CDR1 and CDR2 (germline): KGHSH, LQKENI. The CDR3 has 18 amino acids.

V usage is TRBV7-8 and J usage is TRBJ2-2; possibly TRBD2 for D (6 bases). Trimming stripped 1 base from V and 1 base from J, with 10 bases between. This CDR3 has 16 amino acids. From germline, CDR1 is SGHVS and CDR2 FQNEAQ. CDR3 residues: CASSLGLALNTGELFF. CDR3 bases: TGTGCCAGCAGCTTAGGGCTAGCGTTGAACACCGGGGAGCTGTTTTTT.

The chain uses TRBV14 and TRBJ1-2; tentative D call: TRBD1 (6 bases). Trimming cost V 1 base and J 1 base, with 10 bases left between them. CDR3 length: 15 residues. Germline V gene data show CDR1 as SGHDN and CDR2 as FVKESK. CDR3 DNA sequence: TGTGCCAGCAGCCAAGGACAGGATTTTAACTATGGCTACACCTTC. It translates to CASSQGQDFNYGYTF.

The rearrangement links TRBV19 to TRBJ1-3; D is uncertain. CDR1 and CDR2 (germline): LNHDA, SQIVND (reference sequence). V shed 6 bases and J shed 0 bases, with 9 bases lying between them. This CDR3 is 14 amino acids long. The CDR3 nucleotides read TGTGCCAGTAGCAGGCCCCTCTCTGGAAACACCATATATTTT. It encodes CASSRPLSGNTIYF. The variable domain in full, completed from reference TRBV19 and TRBJ1-3, reads DGGITQSPKYLFRKEGQNVTLSCEQNLNHDAMYWYRQDPGQGLRLIYYSQIVNDFQKGDIAEGYSVSREKKESFPLTVTSAQKNPTAFYLCASSRPLSGNTIYFGEGSWLTVV.

The chain employs TRBV6-5 and TRBJ2-7; D is perhaps TRBD1 (5 bases). Deletions cut 0 bases from V and 0 bases from J, with 9 bases between. This CDR3 comprises 15 residues. Germline V gene lookup returns CDR1 MNHEY and CDR2 SVGAGI. CDR3 loop: CASSYSQGTSYEQYF. The CDR3 bases are TGTGCCAGCAGTTACTCCCAGGGAACCTCCTACGAGCAGTACTTC.

This clone came up a few times. This chain links TRBV5-1 with TRBJ2-2; TRBD2 matches at 14 bases. This CDR3 region has 16 residues. Germline values: CDR1 SGHRS, CDR2 YFSETQ. J gave up 6 bases and V 4 bases, and 5 bases lay outside the gene matches. The CDR3 DNA reads as TGCGCCAGCAGCAGGACTAGCGGGGGGAGTGCCGGGGAGCTGTTTTTT. The encoded protein is CASSRTSGGSAGELFF.

This clone was seen a single time. The J gene is TRBJ2-1, the V gene TRBV5-6; possibly TRBD2 for D (6 bases). With 4 bases removed from V and 9 bases from J, the gap between germline ends came to 14 bases. Germline V gives CDR1 SGHDT, CDR2 YYEEEE. The CDR3 has 13 residues. The CDR3 nucleotides are TGTGCCAGCAGCCTACTAGCTCTCGGTGAGCAGTTCTTC. Translation gives CASSLLALGEQFF.

The V call is TRBV9, the J call TRBJ1-3, with unresolved D. The CDR3 runs to 13 residues. Trimming pared 3 bases from V and 4 bases from J, leaving 8 bases between. Germline CDR1 reads SGDLS; CDR2 reads YYNGEE. The CDR3 DNA reads TGTGCCAGCAGCGCCCTTTCCGGAAACACCATATATTTT. Protein product: CASSALSGNTIYF.

The count of this clone is one. The chain recombines TRBV27 with TRBJ1-4; no firm D call. This CDR3 has 13 residues. Germline loops: CDR1 MNHEY, CDR2 SMNVEV (reference sequence). V was pared by 5 bases and J by 4 bases, with 8 bases between. The CDR3 coding sequence is TGTGCCAGCAGTCCGGTGCTTAATGAAAAACTGTTTTTT. This gives the protein CASSPVLNEKLFF.

The rearrangement joins TRBV30 to TRBJ1-1, with D possibly being TRBD1 (5 bases). With 4 bases removed from V and 11 bases from J, the gap between germline ends came to 14 bases. Germline-derived CDR1 and CDR2 are GTSNPN and SVGIG (reference sequence). This CDR3 spans 11 amino acids. The chain's CDR3 is CAWTQGSRAFF. DNA for the CDR3: TGTGCCTGGACTCAGGGTTCACGGGCTTTCTTT. Drawing the rest from reference TRBV30 and TRBJ1-1, the complete variable domain is SQTIHQWPATLVQPVGSPLSLECTVEGTSNPNLYWYRQAAGRGLQLLFYSVGIGQISSEVPQNLSASRPQDRQFILSSKKLLLSDSGFYLCAWTQGSRAFFGQGTRLTVV.

The rearrangement joins TRBV7-8 to TRBJ1-5; 7 nucleotides agree with TRBD1. The germline V gene encodes CDR1 SGHVS and CDR2 FQNEAQ. V shed 5 bases, J shed 5 bases, and the junction held 3 bases outside the gene matches. The CDR3 spans 13 residues. CDR3 sequence (DNA): TGTGCCAGCAGCCATGACAGGGATCAGCCCCAGCATTTT. It is translated as CASSHDRDQPQHF.

V gene TRBV7-2 combines with J gene TRBJ1-1; D remains unclear. Between the trimmed V and J ends, which lost 5 bases and 7 bases, there was a span of 14 bases. This CDR3 is built from 13 residues. Germline V gene data show CDR1 as SGHTA and CDR2 as FQGNSA. CDR3 loop: CASSLPPRGEAFF. The CDR3, as DNA: TGTGCCAGCAGCCTCCCGCCACGCGGTGAAGCTTTCTTT. The full variable domain, in which reference TRBV7-2 and TRBJ1-1 provide the parts outside the CDR3, is GAGVSQSPSNKVTEKGKDVELRCDPISGHTALYWYRQSLGQGLEFLIYFQGNSAPDKSGLPSDRFSAERTGGSVSTLTIQRTQQEDSAVYLCASSLPPRGEAFFGQGTRLTVV.

The chain couples TRBV19 to TRBJ2-1; no reliable D call. This CDR3 has 16 amino acids. Trimming removed 1 base at V and 6 bases at J, with 16 bases between. CDR1 and CDR2 (germline): LNHDA, SQIVND (reference sequence). CDR3 nucleotides: TGTGCCAGTAGTATAGGGTCACAAGCCACGGGCAATGAGCAGTTCTTC. Translation gives CASSIGSQATGNEQFF.

This rearrangement joins TRBV6-2 or TRBV6-3 to TRBJ1-2; 7 bases agree with TRBD1. The germline gives CDR1 MNHEY, CDR2 SVGEGT. The CDR3 extends over 18 amino acids. The J segment lost 7 bases and the V segment lost 0 bases, leaving 17 bases of the junction unmatched. CDR3 nucleotide sequence: TGTGCCAGCAGTTACTCGAAAGGAAAGGGGGCGGACGGGCTTGGCTACACCTTC. Protein: CASSYSKGKGADGLGYTF.

This chain joins TRBV6-2 or TRBV6-3 and TRBJ1-2; D remains ambiguous. From germline, CDR1 is MNHEY and CDR2 SVGEGT. The V end was cut by 5 bases, the J end by 5 bases, with 12 bases between. There are 13 residues in the CDR3. In DNA form, the CDR3 reads TGTGCCAGCAGTAAATTCCGAGGGTATGGCTACACCTTC. It specifies CASSKFRGYGYTF.

The rearrangement uses TRBV11-2 and TRBJ2-5, with 10 bases lining up with TRBD2. The V gene end was trimmed by 0 bases and the J gene end by 6 bases; junction bases not matched to a gene: 7. Germline V gives CDR1 SGHAT, CDR2 FQNNGV. This CDR3 spans 16 amino acids. The CDR3 here is CASSLELLAGRKTQYF. The CDR3 DNA reads TGTGCCAGCAGCTTAGAATTACTAGCGGGGAGGAAGACCCAGTACTTC. Complete variable domain (other parts from reference TRBV11-2 and TRBJ2-5): EAGVAQSPRYKIIEKRQSVAFWCNPISGHATLYWYQQILGQGPKLLIQFQNNGVVDDSQLPKDRFSAERLKGVDSTLKIQPAKLEDSAVYLCASSLELLAGRKTQYFGPGTRLLVL.

This chain links TRBV3-1 (or the pseudogene TRBV3-2) with TRBJ1-4; tentatively, D is TRBD1 (5 bases). Germline CDR1 and CDR2: LGHDT and YNNKEL (reference sequence). This CDR3 spans 18 amino acids. V lost 4 bases, J lost 0 bases, and 18 bases lay in between. In DNA form, the CDR3 reads TGTGCCAGCAGCCCTATTGGGGCCTTTACAGCAACTAATGAAAAACTGTTTTTT. Its protein product is CASSPIGAFTATNEKLFF.

The gene calls are TRBV25-1 and TRBJ2-7; unclear D gene. Per the germline V gene, CDR1 is MGHDK and CDR2 is SYGVNS. The CDR3 consists of 16 residues. V was clipped by 5 bases and J by 0 bases, with 17 bases between them. The CDR3 DNA follows: TGTGCCAGCAGTTCCTTAAGCCAGGCTGGCTCCTACGAGCAGTACTTC. It codes for CASSSLSQAGSYEQYF.